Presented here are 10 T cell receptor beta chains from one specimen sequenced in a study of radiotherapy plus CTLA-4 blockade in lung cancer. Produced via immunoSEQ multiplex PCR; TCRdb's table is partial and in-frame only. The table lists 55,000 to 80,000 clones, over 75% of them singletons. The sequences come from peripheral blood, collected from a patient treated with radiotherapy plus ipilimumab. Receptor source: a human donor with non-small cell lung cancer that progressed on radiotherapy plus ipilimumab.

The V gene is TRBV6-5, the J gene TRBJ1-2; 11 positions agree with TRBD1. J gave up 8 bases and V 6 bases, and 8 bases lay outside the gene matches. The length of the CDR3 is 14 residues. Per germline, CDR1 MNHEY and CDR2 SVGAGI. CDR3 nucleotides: TGTGCCAGCAGACCCCGGGACAGGGGGGACGGCTACACCTTC. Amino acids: CASRPRDRGDGYTF.

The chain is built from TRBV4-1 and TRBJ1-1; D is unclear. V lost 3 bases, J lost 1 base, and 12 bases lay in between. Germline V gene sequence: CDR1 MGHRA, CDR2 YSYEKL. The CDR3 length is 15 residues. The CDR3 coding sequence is TGCGCCAGCAGCCATGTTCAGCCCCCGAACACTGAAGCTTTCTTT. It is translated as CASSHVQPPNTEAFF.

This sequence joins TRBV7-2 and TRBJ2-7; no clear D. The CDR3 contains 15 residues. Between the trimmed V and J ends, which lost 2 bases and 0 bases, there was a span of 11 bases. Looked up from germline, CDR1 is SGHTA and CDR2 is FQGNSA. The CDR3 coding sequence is TGTGCCAGCAGCTTAATAGCTCTGAGCTCCTACGAGCAGTACTTC. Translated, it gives CASSLIALSSYEQYF.

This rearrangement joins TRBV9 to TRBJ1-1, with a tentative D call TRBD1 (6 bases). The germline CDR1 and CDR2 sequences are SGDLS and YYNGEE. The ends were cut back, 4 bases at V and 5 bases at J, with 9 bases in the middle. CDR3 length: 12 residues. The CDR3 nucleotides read TGTGCCAGCAGCCCGAGGGGGACTGAAGCTTTCTTT. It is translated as CASSPRGTEAFF. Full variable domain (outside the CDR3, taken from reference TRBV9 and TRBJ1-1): DSGVTQTPKHLITATGQRVTLRCSPRSGDLSVYWYQQSLDQGLQFLIQYYNGEERAKGNILERFSAQQFPDLHSELNLSSLELGDSALYFCASSPRGTEAFFGQGTRLTVV.

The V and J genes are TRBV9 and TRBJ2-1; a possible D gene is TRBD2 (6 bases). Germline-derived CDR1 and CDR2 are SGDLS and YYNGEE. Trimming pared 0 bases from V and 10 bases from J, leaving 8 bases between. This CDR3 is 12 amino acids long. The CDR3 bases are TGTGCCAGCAGCGTAGCCCGGGGGGAGCAGTTCTTC. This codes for CASSVARGEQFF.

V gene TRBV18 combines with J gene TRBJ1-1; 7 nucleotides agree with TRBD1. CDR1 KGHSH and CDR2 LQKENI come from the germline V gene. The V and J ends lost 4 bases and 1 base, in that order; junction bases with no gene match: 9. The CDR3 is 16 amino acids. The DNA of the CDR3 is TGTGCCAGCTCACTACTCCCCGGGACAGAGAACACTGAAGCTTTCTTT. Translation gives CASSLLPGTENTEAFF.

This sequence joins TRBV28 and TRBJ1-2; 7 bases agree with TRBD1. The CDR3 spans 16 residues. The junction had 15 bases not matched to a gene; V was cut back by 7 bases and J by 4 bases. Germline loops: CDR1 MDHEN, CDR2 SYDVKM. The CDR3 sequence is CASTPTRQGRSYGYTF. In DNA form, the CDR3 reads TGTGCCAGCACCCCTACTAGACAGGGTCGTAGCTATGGCTACACCTTC.

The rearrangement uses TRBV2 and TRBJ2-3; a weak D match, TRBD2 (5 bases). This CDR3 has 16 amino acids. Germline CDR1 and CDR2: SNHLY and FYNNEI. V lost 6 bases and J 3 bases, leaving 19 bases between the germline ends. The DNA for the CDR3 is TGTGCCAGCAGAGTCTTCGAGGGATCTCTTACAGATACGCAGTATTTT. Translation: CASRVFEGSLTDTQYF.

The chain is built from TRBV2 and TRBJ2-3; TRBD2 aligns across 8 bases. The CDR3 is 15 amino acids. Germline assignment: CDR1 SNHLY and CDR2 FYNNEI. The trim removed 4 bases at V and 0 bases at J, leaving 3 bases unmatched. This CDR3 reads CASSVRLASTDTQYF. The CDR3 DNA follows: TGTGCCAGCAGTGTCCGACTAGCGAGCACAGATACGCAGTATTTT.

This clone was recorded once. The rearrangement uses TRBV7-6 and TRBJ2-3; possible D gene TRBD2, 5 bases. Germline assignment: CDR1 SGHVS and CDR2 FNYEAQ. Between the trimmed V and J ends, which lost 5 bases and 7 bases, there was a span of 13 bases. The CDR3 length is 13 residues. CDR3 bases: TGTGCCAGCAGCACCGCGGAGGAGTATACGCAGTATTTT. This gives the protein CASSTAEEYTQYF.